This TCR beta chain appears in the sequencing data of a study of T cell repertoires in cytomegalovirus infection. Study at large: Both a matching HLA type and CMV infection were indicated by public TCR beta signatures.

From the reads, TCRdb called clonotypes with MiXCR, one entry per CDR3 protein. The repertoire holds 300,000 to 400,000 distinct CDR3 sequences, with around 18% as singletons. The sample holds many counts of this clonotype. The receptor was derived from a human donor in good health (CMV status not recorded). Some clones in this sample may be carry-over from other donors' samples. Source material: PBMCs.

The CDR3, as DNA: TGTGCCAGCAGAACCGGCATGCAGCCCCTCCACTTT. Protein sequence: CASRTGMQPLHF. The chain uses TRBV28 and TRBJ1-6; D is undetermined. Trimming took 6 bases from V and 13 from J, leaving 13 bases between them. CDR1 and CDR2 from the germline V gene are MDHEN and SYDVKM. This CDR3 contains 12 residues.